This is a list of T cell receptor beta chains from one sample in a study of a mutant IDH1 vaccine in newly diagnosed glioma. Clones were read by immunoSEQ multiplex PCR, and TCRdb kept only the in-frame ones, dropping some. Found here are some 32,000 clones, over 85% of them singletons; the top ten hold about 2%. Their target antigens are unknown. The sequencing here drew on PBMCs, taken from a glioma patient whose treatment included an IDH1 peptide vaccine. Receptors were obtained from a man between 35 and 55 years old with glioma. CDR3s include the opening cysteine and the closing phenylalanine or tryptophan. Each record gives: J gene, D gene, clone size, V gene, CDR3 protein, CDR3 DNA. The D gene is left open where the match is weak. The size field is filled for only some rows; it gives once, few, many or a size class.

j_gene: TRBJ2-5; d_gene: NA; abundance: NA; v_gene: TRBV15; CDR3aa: CATSKAGSQETQYF; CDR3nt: TGTGCCACCAGCAAAGCAGGCAGTCAAGAGACCCAGTACTTC
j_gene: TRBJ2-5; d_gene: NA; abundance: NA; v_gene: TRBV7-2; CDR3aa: CASSRAPLRETQYF; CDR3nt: TGTGCCAGCAGCCGTGCGCCGTTAAGAGAGACCCAGTACTTC
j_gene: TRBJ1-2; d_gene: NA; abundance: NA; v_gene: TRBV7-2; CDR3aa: CASSYLGDGNYGYTF; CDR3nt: TGTGCCAGCAGTTACCTCGGGGACGGGAACTATGGCTACACCTTC
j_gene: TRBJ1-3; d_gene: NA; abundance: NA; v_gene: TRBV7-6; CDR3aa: CASSFERVGNTIYF; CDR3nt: TGTGCCAGCAGCTTCGAGAGGGTTGGAAACACCATATATTTT
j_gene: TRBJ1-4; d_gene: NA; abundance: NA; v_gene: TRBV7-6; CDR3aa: CASSLGVYEKLFF; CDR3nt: TGTGCCAGCTCTCTGGGAGTTTATGAAAAACTGTTTTTT
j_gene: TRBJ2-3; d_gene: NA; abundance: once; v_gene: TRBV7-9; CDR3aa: CASSQYGSADTQYF; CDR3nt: TGTGCCAGCAGCCAATATGGGAGCGCAGATACGCAGTATTTT
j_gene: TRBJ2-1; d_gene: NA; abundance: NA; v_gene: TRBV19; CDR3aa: CASRSGGPIYNEQFF; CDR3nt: TGTGCCAGTAGGAGTGGTGGCCCAATCTACAATGAGCAGTTCTTC
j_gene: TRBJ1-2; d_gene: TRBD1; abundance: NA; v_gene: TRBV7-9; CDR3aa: CASSSAGDRGWKSYGYTF; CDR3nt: TGTGCCAGCAGTTCCGCGGGTGACAGGGGGTGGAAGAGCTATGGCTACACCTTC
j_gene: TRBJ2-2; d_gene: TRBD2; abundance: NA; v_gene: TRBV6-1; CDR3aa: CASSDGRATGELFF; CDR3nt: TGTGCCAGCAGTGACGGGAGGGCCACCGGGGAGCTGTTTTTT
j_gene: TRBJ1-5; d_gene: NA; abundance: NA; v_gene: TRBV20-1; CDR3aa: CSARSNQPQHF; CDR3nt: TGCAGTGCGAGAAGCAATCAGCCCCAGCATTTT
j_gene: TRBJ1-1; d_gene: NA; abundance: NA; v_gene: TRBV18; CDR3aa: CASSPRGETEAFF; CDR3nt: TGTGCCAGCTCACCCCGCGGGGAAACTGAAGCTTTCTTT
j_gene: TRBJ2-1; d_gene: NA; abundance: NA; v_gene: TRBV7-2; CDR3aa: CASSSGGGTYNEQFF; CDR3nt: TGTGCCAGCAGCTCAGGTGGCGGGACCTACAATGAGCAGTTCTTC
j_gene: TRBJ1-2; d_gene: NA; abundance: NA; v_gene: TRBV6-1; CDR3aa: CASSGLGTTGEGYTF; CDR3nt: TGTGCCAGCAGTGGGTTAGGGACGACGGGCGAGGGCTACACCTTC
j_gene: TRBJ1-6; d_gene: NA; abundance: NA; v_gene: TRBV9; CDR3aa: CASSGSDSRNSPLHF; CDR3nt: TGTGCCAGCAGCGGGTCGGACAGCCGAAATTCACCCCTCCACTTT
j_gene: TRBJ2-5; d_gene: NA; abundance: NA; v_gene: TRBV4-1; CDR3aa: CASSPHPTILPETQYF; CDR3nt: TGCGCCAGCAGCCCCCACCCGACTATTCTCCCAGAGACCCAGTACTTC
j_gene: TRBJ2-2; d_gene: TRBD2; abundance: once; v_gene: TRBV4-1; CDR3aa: CASSPREGDVSGELFF; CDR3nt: TGCGCCAGCAGCCCGAGGGAGGGAGACGTTTCCGGGGAGCTGTTTTTT
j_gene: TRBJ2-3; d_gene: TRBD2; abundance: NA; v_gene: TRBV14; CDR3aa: CASSLRTSFLTDTQYF; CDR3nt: TGTGCCAGCAGCCTCCGGACTAGCTTCCTCACAGATACGCAGTATTTT
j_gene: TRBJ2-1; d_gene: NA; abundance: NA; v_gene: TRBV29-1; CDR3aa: CSVGVTQNEQFF; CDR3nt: TGCAGCGTTGGAGTGACCCAAAATGAGCAGTTCTTC
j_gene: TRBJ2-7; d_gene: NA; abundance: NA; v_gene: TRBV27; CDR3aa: CASSLSQVGYEQYF; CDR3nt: TGTGCCAGCAGTTTATCCCAGGTGGGCTACGAGCAGTACTTC
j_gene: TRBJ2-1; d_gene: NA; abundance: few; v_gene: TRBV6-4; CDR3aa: CASSDTDGSYNEQFF; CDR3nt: TGTGCCAGCAGTGACACGGACGGCTCCTACAATGAGCAGTTCTTC
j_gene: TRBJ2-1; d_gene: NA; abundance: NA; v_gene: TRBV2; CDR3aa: CASTSDGGAYNEQFF; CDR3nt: TGTGCCAGCACCTCGGACGGAGGGGCTTACAATGAGCAGTTCTTC
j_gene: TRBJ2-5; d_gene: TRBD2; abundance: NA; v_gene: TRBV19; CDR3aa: CASSILAGREETQYF; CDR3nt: TGTGCCAGTAGTATTCTAGCGGGACGGGAGGAGACCCAGTACTTC
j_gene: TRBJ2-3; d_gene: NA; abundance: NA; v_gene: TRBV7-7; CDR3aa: CASSLGTGVYTQYF; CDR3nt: TGTGCCAGCAGCTTAGGAACAGGAGTCTATACGCAGTATTTT
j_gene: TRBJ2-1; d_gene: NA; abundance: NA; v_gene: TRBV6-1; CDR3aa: CASSEAGRRNEQFF; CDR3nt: TGTGCCAGCAGTGAAGCGGGGAGGAGGAATGAGCAGTTCTTC
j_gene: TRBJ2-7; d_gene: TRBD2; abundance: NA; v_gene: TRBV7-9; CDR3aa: CASSSSGSLIYEQYF; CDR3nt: TGTGCCAGCAGCTCTAGCGGGAGCCTGATCTACGAGCAGTACTTC
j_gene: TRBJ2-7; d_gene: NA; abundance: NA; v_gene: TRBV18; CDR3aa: CASSPPDASSSYEQYF; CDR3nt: TGTGCCAGCTCACCACCGGACGCTTCGAGCTCCTACGAGCAGTACTTC
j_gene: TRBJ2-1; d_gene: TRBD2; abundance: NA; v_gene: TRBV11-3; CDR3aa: CASSTTSGRPYNEQFF; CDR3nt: TGTGCCAGCAGCACCACTAGCGGGAGGCCCTACAATGAGCAGTTCTTC
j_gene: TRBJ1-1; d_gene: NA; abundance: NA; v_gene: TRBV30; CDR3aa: CAWKQQENTEAFF; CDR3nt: TGTGCCTGGAAACAACAGGAGAACACTGAAGCTTTCTTT
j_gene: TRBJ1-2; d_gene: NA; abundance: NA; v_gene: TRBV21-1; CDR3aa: CASSARPTGNYGYTF; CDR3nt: TGTGCCAGCAGCGCCCGTCCGACTGGCAACTATGGCTACACCTTC
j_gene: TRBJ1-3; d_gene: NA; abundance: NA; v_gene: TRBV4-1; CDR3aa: CASSQDTRVSGNTIYF; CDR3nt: TGCGCCAGCAGCCAAGATACAAGAGTCTCTGGAAACACCATATATTTT
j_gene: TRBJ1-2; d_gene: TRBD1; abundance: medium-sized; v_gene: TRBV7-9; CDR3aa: CASSSDRAMDGYTF; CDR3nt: TGTGCCAGCAGCTCCGACAGGGCGATGGATGGCTACACCTTC
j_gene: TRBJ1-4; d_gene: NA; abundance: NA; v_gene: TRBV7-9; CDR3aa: CASSSRQTNEKLFF; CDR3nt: TGTGCCAGCAGCTCCAGACAGACTAATGAAAAACTGTTTTTT
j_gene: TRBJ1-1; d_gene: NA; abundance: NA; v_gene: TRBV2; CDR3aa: CASSFDVNTEAFF; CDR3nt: TGTGCCAGCAGTTTTGACGTGAACACTGAAGCTTTCTTT
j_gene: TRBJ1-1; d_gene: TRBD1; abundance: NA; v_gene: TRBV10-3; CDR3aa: CASTRQGQSDAEAFF; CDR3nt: TGTGCCAGTACAAGACAGGGACAGTCGGACGCTGAAGCTTTCTTT
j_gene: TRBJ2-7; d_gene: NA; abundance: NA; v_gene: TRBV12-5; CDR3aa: CASETTPSYEQYF; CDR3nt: TGTGCTAGTGAGACCACTCCTTCCTACGAGCAGTACTTC
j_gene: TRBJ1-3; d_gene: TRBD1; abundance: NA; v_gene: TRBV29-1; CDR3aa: CSVTGTGTGNTIYF; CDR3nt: TGCAGCGTAACTGGGACAGGGACTGGAAACACCATATATTTT
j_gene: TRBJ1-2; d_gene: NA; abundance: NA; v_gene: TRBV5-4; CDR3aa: CASSRGRNRENYGYTF; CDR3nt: TGTGCCAGCAGCCGAGGAAGGAACAGGGAGAACTATGGCTACACCTTC
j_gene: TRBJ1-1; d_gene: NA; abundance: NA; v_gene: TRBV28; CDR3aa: CASSGPGVMNTEAFF; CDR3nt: TGTGCCAGCAGTGGTCCGGGGGTTATGAACACTGAAGCTTTCTTT
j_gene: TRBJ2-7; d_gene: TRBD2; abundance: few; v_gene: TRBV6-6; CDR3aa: CATARGRDYEQYF; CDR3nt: TGTGCCACCGCCCGCGGGAGGGACTACGAGCAGTACTTC
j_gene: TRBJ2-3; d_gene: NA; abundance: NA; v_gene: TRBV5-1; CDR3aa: CASSLFRGTQYF; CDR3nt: TGCGCCAGCAGCTTGTTTCGCGGTACGCAGTATTTT
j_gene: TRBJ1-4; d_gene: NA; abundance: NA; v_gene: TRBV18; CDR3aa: CASSPVGGIGEKLFF; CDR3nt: TGTGCCAGCTCACCGGTAGGAGGGATTGGGGAAAAACTGTTTTTT
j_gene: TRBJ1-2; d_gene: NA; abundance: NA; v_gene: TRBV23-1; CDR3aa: CASSQTRTLCYYGYTF; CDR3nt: TGCGCCAGCAGTCAAACTCGGACCTTGTGTTACTATGGCTACACCTTC
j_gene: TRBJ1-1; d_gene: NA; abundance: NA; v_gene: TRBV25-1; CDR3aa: CASGRLGTSNEAFF; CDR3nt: TGTGCCAGCGGACGCCTCGGGACATCCAATGAAGCTTTCTTT
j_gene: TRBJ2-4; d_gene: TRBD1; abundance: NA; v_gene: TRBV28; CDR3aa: CASSSYRGLAKNIQYF; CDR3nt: TGTGCCAGCAGTTCCTACAGGGGGTTAGCCAAAAACATTCAGTACTTC
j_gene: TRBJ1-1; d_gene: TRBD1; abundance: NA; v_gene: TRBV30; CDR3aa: CAWQGTENTEAFF; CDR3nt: TGTGCCTGGCAAGGGACAGAGAACACTGAAGCTTTCTTT
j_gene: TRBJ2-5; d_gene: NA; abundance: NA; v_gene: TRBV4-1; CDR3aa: CASSQINIGFKETQYF; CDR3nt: TGCGCCAGCAGCCAAATAAATATCGGTTTTAAAGAGACCCAGTACTTC
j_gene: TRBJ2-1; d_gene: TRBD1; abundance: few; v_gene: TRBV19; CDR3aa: CASSATGGKPNEQFF; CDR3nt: TGTGCCAGTAGTGCGACAGGGGGCAAACCTAATGAGCAGTTCTTC
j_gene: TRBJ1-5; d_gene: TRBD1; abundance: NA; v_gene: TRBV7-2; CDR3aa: CASSTGTGWDQPQHF; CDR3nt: TGTGCCAGCAGTACTGGGACAGGGTGGGATCAGCCCCAGCATTTT
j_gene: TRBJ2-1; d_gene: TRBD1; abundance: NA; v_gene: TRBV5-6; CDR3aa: CASSRRGPNNEQFF; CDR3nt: TGTGCCAGCAGCCGCAGGGGGCCGAACAATGAGCAGTTCTTC
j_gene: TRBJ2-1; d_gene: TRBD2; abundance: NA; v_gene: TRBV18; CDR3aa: CASSPWTSGAVLNEQFF; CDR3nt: TGTGCCAGCTCACCCTGGACTAGCGGTGCCGTCCTCAATGAGCAGTTCTTC